The 20 T cell receptor beta chains below were found in one sample sequenced in a study of cytomegalovirus exposure and HLA in healthy donors. 13 Jbeta primers and 60 Vbeta primers were used for the PCR. Profiled with immunoSEQ multiplex PCR; TCRdb holds only in-frame clones, not every one. The table includes 200,000 or so clones, almost 85% detected once. The sequencing sample was made of PBMCs. The receptor set was obtained from a boy younger than 18 in good health and CMV-seronegative.

This chain connects TRBV30 to TRBJ2-7, with 7 nucleotides matching TRBD2. The CDR3 is 11 amino acids. Germline V lookup: CDR1 GTSNPN, CDR2 SVGIG (reference sequence). V lost 3 bases, J lost 12 bases, and 8 bases stayed unmatched. CDR3 residues: CAWSGPGGGYF. The CDR3 nucleotides read TGTGCCTGGAGCGGACCGGGAGGTGGGTACTTC.

The V gene is TRBV19, the J gene TRBJ2-1; possibly TRBD2 for D (7 bases). Trimming took 9 bases from V and 9 from J, leaving 15 bases between them. The CDR3 consists of 12 residues. Germline CDR1 is LNHDA and CDR2 is SQIVND (reference sequence). DNA of the CDR3: TGTGCCAGCTCTTCGGGGGGCTTTGAGCAGTTCTTC. As protein: CASSSGGFEQFF.

This chain connects TRBV2 to TRBJ1-1; TRBD1 aligns across 9 bases. CDR1 is SNHLY, CDR2 FYNNEI, per germline. V lost 8 bases and J lost 6; bases outside the gene matches: 7. This CDR3 comprises 13 residues. CDR3 in amino acids: CASLGQGLSEAFF. The CDR3 region has the DNA TGTGCCAGCTTGGGACAGGGTCTCTCTGAAGCTTTCTTT.

The chain recombines TRBV25-1 with TRBJ2-5, with D perhaps TRBD2 (5 bases). The CDR3 has 16 residues. Trimming cost V 3 bases and J 7 bases, with 21 bases left between them. The germline gives CDR1 MGHDK, CDR2 SYGVNS. CDR3 region: CASSDRVRFPGGTQYF. The CDR3 DNA sequence: TGTGCCAGCAGTGATCGGGTGCGGTTCCCCGGAGGGACCCAGTACTTC.

The chain combines TRBV11-2 with TRBJ2-5, with TRBD2 as a possible D gene (6 bases). From germline, CDR1 is SGHAT and CDR2 FQNNGV. Trimming took 0 bases from V and 5 from J, leaving 13 bases between them. This CDR3 is 15 amino acids long. The CDR3 coding sequence is TGTGCCAGCAGCTTAGAGTTCGGGGGACTGGAGACCCAGTACTTC. Translating it yields CASSLEFGGLETQYF.

The chain recombines TRBV7-9 with TRBJ1-3; D not certain. The length of the CDR3 is 18 residues. Trimming shortened V by 1 base and J by 0 bases, and 16 bases separated the two germline ends. The germline V gene encodes CDR1 SEHNR and CDR2 FQNEAQ (reference sequence). CDR3 DNA: TGTGCCAGCAGCTTAGGGCCCGCAGACATTTACTCTGGAAACACCATATATTTT. Translated, it gives CASSLGPADIYSGNTIYF.

The gene calls are TRBV18 and TRBJ2-7, with 7 positions matching TRBD1. After removal of 5 bases from V and 4 bases from J, the junction contained 2 bases not matched to a gene. Germline CDR1 reads KGHSH; CDR2 reads LQKENI. The CDR3 has 12 residues. CDR3 nucleotides: TGTGCCAGCTCAACGGACAGGTACGAGCAGTACTTC. Translating it yields CASSTDRYEQYF.

The gene calls are TRBV7-6 and TRBJ2-1; tentative D call: TRBD2 (6 bases). This CDR3 spans 15 amino acids. The germline gives CDR1 SGHVS, CDR2 FNYEAQ. The V and J ends lost 1 base and 7 bases respectively, with 14 bases between them. This CDR3 reads CASSLVRGNRNEQFF. As DNA, the CDR3 is TGTGCCAGCAGCTTAGTTCGGGGGAACCGGAATGAGCAGTTCTTC.

This clone was recorded once. The V gene is TRBV5-1, the J gene TRBJ2-1; 14 nucleotides align to TRBD2. CDR1 and CDR2 from the germline V gene are SGHRS and YFSETQ. V gave up 2 bases and J gave up 2 bases; unmatched junction bases: 3. There are 17 residues in the CDR3. In DNA, the CDR3 is TGCGCCAGCAGCTTCGGGACTAGCGGGAGCACCTACAATGAGCAGTTCTTC. Protein product: CASSFGTSGSTYNEQFF.

The V gene is TRBV19, the J gene TRBJ1-1; weak D call: TRBD1 (5 bases). Germline V CDR1 and CDR2: LNHDA, SQIVND (reference sequence). Trimming shortened V by 9 bases and J by 1 base, and 9 bases separated the two germline ends. CDR3 length: 12 amino acids. CDR3 sequence (DNA): TGTGCCAGCTTTACAGGGAACACTGAAGCTTTCTTT. Its translation is CASFTGNTEAFF.

The chain has TRBV5-4 and TRBJ1-1; possible D gene TRBD1, 5 bases. V dropped 3 bases and J dropped 0 bases, with 21 bases sitting between them. From germline, CDR1 is SGHNT and CDR2 YYREEE (reference sequence). This CDR3 is 18 amino acids long. CDR3 residues: CASSSPLNGAVMNTEAFF. The CDR3 region has the DNA TGTGCCAGCAGCTCCCCTTTAAATGGGGCGGTCATGAACACTGAAGCTTTCTTT.

The chain recombines TRBV25-1 with TRBJ1-1, with TRBD1 matching 7 bases. Germline assignment: CDR1 MGHDK and CDR2 SYGVNS. The CDR3 consists of 15 residues. J lost 4 bases, V lost 4 bases, and 9 bases had no gene match. The CDR3: CASSGPTGFRTEAFF. The CDR3, as DNA: TGTGCCAGCAGTGGCCCGACAGGGTTTCGCACTGAAGCTTTCTTT.

This clone has only a few counts. The chain couples TRBV18 to TRBJ2-7, with a weak D call TRBD1 (6 bases). CDR3 length: 12 residues. Germline lookup yields CDR1 KGHSH and CDR2 LQKENI. V dropped 2 bases and J dropped 6 bases, with 8 bases sitting between them. CDR3 region: CASSPRGSEQYF. CDR3 in DNA: TGTGCCAGCTCACCAAGGGGGTCCGAGCAGTACTTC.

This clone was detected a few times. V usage is TRBV7-9 and J usage is TRBJ1-1; no firm D call. Germline CDR1 is SEHNR and CDR2 is FQNEAQ (reference sequence). Trimming removed 5 bases at V and 1 base at J, with 20 bases between. This CDR3 is 17 amino acids long. CDR3 in amino acids: CASSDKSGLGTNTEAFF. The CDR3 region has the DNA TGTGCCAGCAGCGATAAATCCGGGTTAGGTACGAACACTGAAGCTTTCTTT. The full variable domain, completed using reference TRBV7-9 and TRBJ1-1, is DTGVSQNPRHKITKRGQNVTFRCDPISEHNRLYWYRQTLGQGPEFLTYFQNEAQLEKSRLLSDRFSAERPKGSFSTLEIQRTEQGDSAMYLCASSDKSGLGTNTEAFFGQGTRLTVV.

This clone was recorded once. The V call is TRBV5-6, the J call TRBJ2-3; TRBD2 aligns across 15 bases. The V segment lost 4 bases and the J segment 0 bases; nucleotides outside the gene matches: 3. The length of the CDR3 is 17 residues. In germline, CDR1 is SGHDT, CDR2 YYEEEE. This CDR3 is CASSVGTSGGSTDTQYF. CDR3 nucleotide sequence: TGTGCCAGCAGCGTCGGGACTAGCGGGGGGAGCACAGATACGCAGTATTTT.

The chain has TRBV7-2 and TRBJ2-7, with TRBD2 as a possible D gene (6 bases). This CDR3 comprises 13 residues. Germline V gene sequence: CDR1 SGHTA, CDR2 FQGNSA. Trimming shortened V by 8 bases and J by 3 bases, and 14 bases separated the two germline ends. The CDR3 nucleotides read TGTGCCAGCGGCCGAGGGACTCTCTACGAGCAGTACTTC. As protein: CASGRGTLYEQYF.

The chain combines TRBV6-5 with TRBJ2-3, with 7 bases fitting TRBD1. V shed 2 bases, J shed 4 bases, and the junction held 6 bases outside the gene matches. The CDR3 extends over 15 amino acids. CDR1 MNHEY and CDR2 SVGAGI come from the germline V gene. CDR3 protein: CASSYVRGFSDTQYF. The CDR3 coding sequence is TGTGCCAGCAGTTACGTCAGGGGGTTTTCAGATACGCAGTATTTT.

This chain links TRBV25-1 with TRBJ1-4, with no clear D. The ends were cut back, 2 bases at V and 6 bases at J, with 13 bases in the middle. From germline, CDR1 is MGHDK and CDR2 SYGVNS. The CDR3 runs to 15 residues. The CDR3 spells CASSERPGIYEKLFF. For the CDR3, the DNA is TGTGCCAGCAGTGAAAGGCCGGGGATTTATGAAAAACTGTTTTTT.

This chain connects TRBV5-6 to TRBJ2-7, with a weak D call TRBD1 (6 bases). The CDR3 consists of 14 residues. Germline V gives CDR1 SGHDT, CDR2 YYEEEE. V shed 2 bases and J shed 6 bases, with 15 bases lying between them. The CDR3 region is CASSFPDSSTEQYF. The DNA for the CDR3 is TGTGCCAGCAGCTTCCCGGACAGTTCCACCGAGCAGTACTTC.

The chain carries TRBV9 and TRBJ1-1; the match to TRBD1 covers 12 bases. Germline assignment: CDR1 SGDLS and CDR2 YYNGEE. After removal of 3 bases from V and 10 bases from J, the junction contained 7 bases not matched to a gene. The CDR3 sequence is 14 residues long. CDR3 in DNA: TGTGCCAGCAGCGCTTGGGACAGGGGGCGCCGAGCTTTCTTT. Protein product: CASSAWDRGRRAFF.